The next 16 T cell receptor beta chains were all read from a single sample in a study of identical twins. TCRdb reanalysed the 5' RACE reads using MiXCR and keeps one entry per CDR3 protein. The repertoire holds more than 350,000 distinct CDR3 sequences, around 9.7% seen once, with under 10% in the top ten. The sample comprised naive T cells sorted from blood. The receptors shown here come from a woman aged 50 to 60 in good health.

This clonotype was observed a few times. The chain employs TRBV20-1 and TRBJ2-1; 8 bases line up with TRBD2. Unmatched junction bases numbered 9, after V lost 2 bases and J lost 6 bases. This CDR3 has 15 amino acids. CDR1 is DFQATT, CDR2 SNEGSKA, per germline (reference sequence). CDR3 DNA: TGCAGTGCTAGACACGGGAGGGCCTTCTTCAATGAGCAGTTCTTC. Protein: CSARHGRAFFNEQFF.

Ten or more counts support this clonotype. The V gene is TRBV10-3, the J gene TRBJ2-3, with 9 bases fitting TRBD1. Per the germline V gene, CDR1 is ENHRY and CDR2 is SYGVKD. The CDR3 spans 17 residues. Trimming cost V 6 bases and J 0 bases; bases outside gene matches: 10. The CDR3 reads CAIRAGQGRSSTDTQYF. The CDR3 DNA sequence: TGTGCCATCAGGGCGGGACAGGGAAGATCTAGCACAGATACGCAGTATTTT.

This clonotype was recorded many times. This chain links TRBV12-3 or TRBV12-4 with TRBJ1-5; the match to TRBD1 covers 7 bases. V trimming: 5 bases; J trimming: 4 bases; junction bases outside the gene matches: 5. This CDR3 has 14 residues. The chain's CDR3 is CASSPMGQNQPQHF. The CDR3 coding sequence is TGTGCCAGCAGTCCAATGGGACAGAATCAGCCCCAGCATTTT.

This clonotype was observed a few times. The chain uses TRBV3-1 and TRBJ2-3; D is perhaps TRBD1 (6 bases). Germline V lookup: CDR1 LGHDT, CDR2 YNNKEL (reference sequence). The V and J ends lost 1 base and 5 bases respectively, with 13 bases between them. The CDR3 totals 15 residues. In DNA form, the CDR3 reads TGTGCCAGCAGCCAAGCAAATAGGGGGAGAGATACGCAGTATTTT. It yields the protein CASSQANRGRDTQYF.

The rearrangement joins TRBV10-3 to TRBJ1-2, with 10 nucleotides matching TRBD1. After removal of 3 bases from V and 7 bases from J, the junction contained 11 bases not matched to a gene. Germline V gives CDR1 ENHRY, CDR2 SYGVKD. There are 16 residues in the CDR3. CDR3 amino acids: CAISDSGQGERFGYTF. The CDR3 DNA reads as TGTGCCATCAGTGATTCCGGACAGGGGGAAAGATTTGGCTACACCTTC.

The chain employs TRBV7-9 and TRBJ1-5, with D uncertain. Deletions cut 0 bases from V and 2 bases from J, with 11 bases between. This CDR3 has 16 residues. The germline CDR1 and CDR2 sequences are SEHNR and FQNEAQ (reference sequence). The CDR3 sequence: CASSLAGRAGNQPQHF. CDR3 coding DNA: TGTGCCAGCAGCTTAGCAGGACGCGCAGGCAATCAGCCCCAGCATTTT.

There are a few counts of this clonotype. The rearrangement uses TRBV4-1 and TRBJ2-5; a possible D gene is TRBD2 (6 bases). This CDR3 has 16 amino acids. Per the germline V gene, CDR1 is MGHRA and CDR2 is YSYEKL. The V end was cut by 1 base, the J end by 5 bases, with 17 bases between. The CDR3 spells CASSQVTTGEGETQYF. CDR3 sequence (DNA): TGCGCCAGCAGCCAAGTTACTACGGGAGAGGGTGAGACCCAGTACTTC.

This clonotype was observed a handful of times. CDR3 in amino acids: CASSVWTGFTLGLQPQHF. The CDR3 DNA is TGTGCCAGCAGTGTTTGGACAGGGTTCACTCTGGGACTTCAGCCCCAGCATTTT. The V call is TRBV2, the J call TRBJ1-5; 8 bases line up with TRBD1. V trimming: 4 bases; J trimming: 6 bases; junction bases outside the gene matches: 17. Germline V gene lookup returns CDR1 SNHLY and CDR2 FYNNEI. The CDR3 loop spans 18 amino acids.

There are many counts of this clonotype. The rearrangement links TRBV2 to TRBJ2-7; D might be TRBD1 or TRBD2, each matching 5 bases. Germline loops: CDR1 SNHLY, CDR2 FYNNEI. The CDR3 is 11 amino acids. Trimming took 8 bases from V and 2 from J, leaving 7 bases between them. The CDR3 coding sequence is TGTGCCAGCGGGACGGCCTACGAGCAGTACTTC. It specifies CASGTAYEQYF.

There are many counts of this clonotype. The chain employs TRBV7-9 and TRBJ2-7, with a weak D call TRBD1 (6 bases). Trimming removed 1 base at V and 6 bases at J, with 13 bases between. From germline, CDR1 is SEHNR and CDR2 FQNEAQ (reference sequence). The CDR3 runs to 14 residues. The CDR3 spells CASSLVAGVPEQYF. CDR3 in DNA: TGTGCCAGCAGCTTAGTGGCAGGGGTACCCGAGCAGTACTTC.

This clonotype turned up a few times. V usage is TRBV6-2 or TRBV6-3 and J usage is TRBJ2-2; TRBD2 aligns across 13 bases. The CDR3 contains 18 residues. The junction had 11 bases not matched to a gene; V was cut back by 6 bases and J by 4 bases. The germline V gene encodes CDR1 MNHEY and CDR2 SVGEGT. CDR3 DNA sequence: TGTGCCAGCAGACGACTGGGACTAGCGGGATTTAGCACCGGGGAGCTGTTTTTT. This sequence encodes CASRRLGLAGFSTGELFF.

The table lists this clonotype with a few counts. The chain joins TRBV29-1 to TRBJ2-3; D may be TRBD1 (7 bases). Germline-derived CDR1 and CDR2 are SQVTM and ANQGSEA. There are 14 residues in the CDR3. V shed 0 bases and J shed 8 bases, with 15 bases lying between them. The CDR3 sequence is CSVEEWRGRATQYF. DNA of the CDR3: TGCAGCGTTGAAGAGTGGAGGGGGCGAGCTACGCAGTATTTT.

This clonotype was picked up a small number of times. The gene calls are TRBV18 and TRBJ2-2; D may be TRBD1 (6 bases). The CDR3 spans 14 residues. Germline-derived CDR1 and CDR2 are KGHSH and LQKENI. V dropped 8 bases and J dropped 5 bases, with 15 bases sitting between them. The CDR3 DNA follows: TGTGCCAGCGAGGGGACAACGAGGACCGGGGAGCTGTTTTTT. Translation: CASEGTTRTGELFF.

The CDR3 loop is CASSDGTVQETQYF. CDR3 in DNA: TGTGCCAGCAGTGACGGGACGGTCCAAGAGACCCAGTACTTC. The V and J genes are TRBV25-1 and TRBJ2-5, with D tentatively TRBD1 or TRBD2 (5 bases each). CDR1 MGHDK and CDR2 SYGVNS come from the germline V gene. The V gene lost 3 bases and the J gene lost 1 base, with 9 bases spanning the gap. This CDR3 contains 14 residues.

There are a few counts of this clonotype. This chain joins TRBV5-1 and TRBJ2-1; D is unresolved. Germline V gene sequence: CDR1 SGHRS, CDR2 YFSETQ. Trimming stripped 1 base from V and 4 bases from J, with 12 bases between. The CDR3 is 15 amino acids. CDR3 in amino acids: CASSLRPQSYNEQFF. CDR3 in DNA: TGCGCCAGCAGCTTGAGGCCCCAGAGTTACAATGAGCAGTTCTTC.

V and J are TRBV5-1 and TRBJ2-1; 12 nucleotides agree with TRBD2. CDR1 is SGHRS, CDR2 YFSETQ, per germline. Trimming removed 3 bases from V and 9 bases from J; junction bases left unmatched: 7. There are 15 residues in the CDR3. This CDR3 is CASSSGLAGLGEQFF. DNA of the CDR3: TGCGCCAGCAGCTCAGGACTAGCGGGATTGGGTGAGCAGTTCTTC. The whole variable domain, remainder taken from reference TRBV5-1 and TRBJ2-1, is KAGVTQTPRYLIKTRGQQVTLSCSPISGHRSVSWYQQTPGQGLQFLFEYFSETQRNKGNFPGRFSGRQFSNSRSEMNVSTLELGDSALYLCASSSGLAGLGEQFFGPGTRLTVL.